This TCR beta chain appears in the sequencing data of a study of neurological immune-mediated disorders. Germline V gene sequence: CDR1 SQVTM, CDR2 ANQGSEA. There are 13 residues in the CDR3. The germline V and J ends were trimmed by 6 bases and 0 bases, with 11 bases remaining between them. From 2 million PBMCs stored at -80 C, the unsorted libraries were generated. This clonotype was counted only a few times. With 10-nucleotide random UMIs included, cDNA was synthesized by 5'RACE. TCRdb re-derived calls from the 5' RACE reads in MiXCR, one entry per CDR3 protein. The data show 100,000 to 150,000 distinct CDR3 sequences, about 3.4% seen once.

The sequence came from a woman under 40 with multiple sclerosis. The sample taken for sequencing was PBMCs. This chain links TRBV29-1 with TRBJ1-1, with D unresolved. The chain's CDR3 is CSVYGKMNTEAFF. The CDR3 DNA sequence: TGCAGCGTCTATGGAAAGATGAACACTGAAGCTTTCTTT.